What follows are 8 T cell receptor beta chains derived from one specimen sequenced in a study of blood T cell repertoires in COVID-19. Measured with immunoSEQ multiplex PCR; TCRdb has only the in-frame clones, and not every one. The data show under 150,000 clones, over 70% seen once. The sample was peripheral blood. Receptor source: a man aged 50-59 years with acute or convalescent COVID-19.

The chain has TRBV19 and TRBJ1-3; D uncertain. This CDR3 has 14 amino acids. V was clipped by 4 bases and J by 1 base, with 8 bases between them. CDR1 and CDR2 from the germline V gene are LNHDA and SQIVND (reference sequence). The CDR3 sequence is CASSSGKSGNTIYF. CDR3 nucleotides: TGTGCCAGTAGTAGCGGGAAATCTGGAAACACCATATATTTT.

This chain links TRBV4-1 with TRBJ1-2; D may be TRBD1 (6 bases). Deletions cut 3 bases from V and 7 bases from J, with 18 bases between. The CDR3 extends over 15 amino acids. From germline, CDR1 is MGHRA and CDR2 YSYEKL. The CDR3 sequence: CASSQDGGLVRGYTF. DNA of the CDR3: TGCGCCAGCAGCCAGGACGGGGGGCTAGTTCGTGGCTACACCTTC.

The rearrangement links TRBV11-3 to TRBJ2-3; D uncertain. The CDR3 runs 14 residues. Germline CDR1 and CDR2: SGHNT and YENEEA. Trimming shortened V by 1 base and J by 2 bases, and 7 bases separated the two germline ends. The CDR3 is CASSLGRVTDTQYF. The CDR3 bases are TGTGCCAGCAGCTTAGGTCGGGTCACAGATACGCAGTATTTT.

The CDR3 reads CATTGPTDTQYF. DNA for the CDR3: TGTGCCACGACAGGGCCTACAGATACGCAGTATTTT. The chain carries TRBV10-3 and TRBJ2-3, with 7 bases fitting TRBD1. The CDR3 consists of 12 residues. The V gene's germline CDR1 is ENHRY and CDR2 SYGVKD. J lost 3 bases, V lost 10 bases, and 4 bases had no gene match.

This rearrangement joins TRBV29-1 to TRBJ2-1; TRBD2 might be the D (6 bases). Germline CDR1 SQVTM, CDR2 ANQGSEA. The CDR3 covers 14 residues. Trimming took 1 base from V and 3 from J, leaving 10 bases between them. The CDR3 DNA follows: TGCAGCGTTGAAGGCGGGGAACTCTACAATGAGCAGTTCTTC. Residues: CSVEGGELYNEQFF.

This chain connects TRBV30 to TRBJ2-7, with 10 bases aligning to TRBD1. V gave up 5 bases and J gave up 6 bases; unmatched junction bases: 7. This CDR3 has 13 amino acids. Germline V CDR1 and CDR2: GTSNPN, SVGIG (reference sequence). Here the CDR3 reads CAWPDRGATEQYF. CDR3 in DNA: TGTGCCTGGCCGGACAGGGGGGCTACCGAGCAGTACTTC.

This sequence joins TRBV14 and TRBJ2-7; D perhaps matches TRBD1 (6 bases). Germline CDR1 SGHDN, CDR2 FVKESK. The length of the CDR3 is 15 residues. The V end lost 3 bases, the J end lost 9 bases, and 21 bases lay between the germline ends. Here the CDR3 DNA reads TGTGCCAGCAGCCACTGGGACACCCTCTCTCCGGGGCAGTACTTC. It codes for CASSHWDTLSPGQYF.

Here the CDR3 reads CASSFNPYEQYF. CDR3 sequence (DNA): TGTGCCAGCAGCTTTAATCCCTACGAGCAGTACTTC. The genes are TRBV11-2 and TRBJ2-7; D uncertain. V was trimmed by 3 bases and J by 2 bases, leaving 5 bases between them. Germline V gene lookup returns CDR1 SGHAT and CDR2 FQNNGV. The CDR3 covers 12 residues.